This T cell receptor beta chain was sequenced for a study of blood T cell repertoires in COVID-19. Study-level information: Sources were T cells, B-cell-depleted T cells, or PBMCs; the material itself was cDNA or gDNA.

The germline V gene has CDR1 SGHDT and CDR2 YYEEEE. The CDR3 is 13 amino acids. The V gene lost 2 bases and the J gene lost 11 bases, with 16 bases spanning the gap. Participants' reported clinical history set cohort assignment. The assay was immunoSEQ multiplex PCR, and TCRdb's table has in-frame clones only and misses some. The sample yields about 270,000 clones, under 95% seen once. This chain joins TRBV5-6 and TRBJ1-1, with D maybe TRBD1 (5 bases). The sequence derives from a man aged 40-50 years who had been exposed to COVID-19. Sequencing was carried out using PBMCs or T cells enriched from blood (not recorded which). CDR3 nucleotide sequence: TGTGCCAGCAGCTTCGAAGGGCGGTCAGGGGCTTTCTTT. This codes for CASSFEGRSGAFF.